The 19 T cell receptor beta chains reported below all come from one sample, sequenced in a study of molecular identifiers for immune sequencing clone quantification. MiXCR, run by TCRdb on the PCR reads, gives a single entry per CDR3 protein. The sample consists of 600,000 to 650,000 distinct CDR3 sequences, approximately 20% of them appearing once. Sequencing was carried out using naive CD8+ T cells from blood, with Jurkat cell RNA spiked in. Stated subset: FACS-sorted CD8+CD4-CCR7+CD45RA+ naive T cells. Receptors were obtained from a human donor in good health. Some libraries in this study had Jurkat cell RNA spiked in.

This clonotype was counted many times. The chain recombines TRBV5-4 with TRBJ2-7; 11 positions match TRBD2. Germline loops: CDR1 SGHNT, CDR2 YYREEE (reference sequence). The V gene end was trimmed by 2 bases and the J gene end by 4 bases; junction bases not matched to a gene: 5. This CDR3 has 15 residues. The CDR3 nucleotides are TGTGCCAGCAGCTTTGGGACTAGCGGAGCTTACGAGCAGTACTTC. Protein sequence: CASSFGTSGAYEQYF. Filled out from reference TRBV5-4 and TRBJ2-7, the complete variable domain reads ETGVTQSPTHLIKTRGQQVTLRCSSQSGHNTVSWYQQALGQGPQFIFQYYREEENGRGNFPPRFSGLQFPNYSSELNVNALELDDSALYLCASSFGTSGAYEQYFGPGTRLTVT.

The genes are TRBV20-1 and TRBJ2-7; D is unresolved. Looked up from germline, CDR1 is DFQATT and CDR2 is SNEGSKA (reference sequence). The CDR3 is made up of 15 amino acids. Trimming took 0 bases from V and 4 from J, leaving 16 bases between them. The CDR3 nucleotides read TGCAGTGCTAGAGATCTTACACACAACGGGTACGAGCAGTACTTC. Its protein is CSARDLTHNGYEQYF.

On this clonotype: A read error may be the cause here, since a much bigger clone is one base away. V usage is TRBV27 and J usage is TRBJ1-6; 7 bases are a match to TRBD1. There are 16 residues in the CDR3. Germline V CDR1 and CDR2: MNHEY, SMNVEV (reference sequence). CDR3: CASSIGTEVGHSPLRF. CDR3 coding DNA: TGTGCCAGCAGTATCGGGACAGAGGTGGGGCATTCACCCCTCCGCTTT.

This chain links TRBV19 with TRBJ2-1, with 13 bases aligning to TRBD2. There are 16 residues in the CDR3. V shed 2 bases and J 5 bases; nucleotides not matched to a gene: 3. Per the germline V gene, CDR1 is LNHDA and CDR2 is SQIVND (reference sequence). The CDR3 coding sequence is TGTGCCAGTAGTATAATGGGACTAGCGGGGCACAATGAGCAGTTCTTC. It encodes CASSIMGLAGHNEQFF.

Worth noting for this clonotype: A much larger clone is a single base away; this may be a read error. The chain has TRBV29-1 and TRBJ2-7, with D possibly TRBD2 on 5 matching bases. V gave up 4 bases and J gave up 6 bases, with 16 bases separating them. The CDR3 is 13 residues long. The V gene's germline CDR1 is SQVTM and CDR2 ANQGSEA. The CDR3 bases are TGCAGCGTTGGTGGTGTCCTAGCTGGCGAGCAGTACTTC. It yields the protein CSVGGVLAGEQYF.

There are a few counts of this clonotype. One base away lies a much larger clone, so this may be a sequencing read error. V usage is TRBV3-1 and J usage is TRBJ2-6, with 9 positions matching TRBD2. Germline trimming cut 7 bases from V and 2 bases from J; bases unmatched to any gene: 9. This CDR3 is 17 amino acids long. Germline V lookup: CDR1 LGHDT, CDR2 YNNKEL (reference sequence). CDR3 residues: CASKQASGTTGANVLTF. The CDR3 nucleotides are TGTGCCAGCAAACAGGCTAGCGGGACTACTGGGGCCAACGTCCTGACTTTC.

To note about this clonotype: A read error may account for a junction end that differs from germline. This sequence joins TRBV12-3 or TRBV12-4 and TRBJ2-7; D uncertain. The CDR3 spans 16 residues. Written as DNA, the CDR3 is TGTGCCAGCAGCCAAGTCTCGGGCCCAGGCTACTACGTGCAGTACTTC. This gives the protein CASSQVSGPGYYVQYF.

In this sample, this clonotype turned up many times. The V gene is TRBV6-6, the J gene TRBJ2-1; TRBD2 aligns across 10 bases. CDR1 is MNHNY, CDR2 SVGAGI, per germline (reference sequence). This CDR3 region has 15 residues. Trimming took 0 bases from V and 9 from J; bases not matched to a gene: 5. The CDR3 DNA sequence: TGTGCCAGCAGTTACTCACAGCGGGGGGGCTTTGAGCAGTTCTTC. Protein sequence: CASSYSQRGGFEQFF.

This clonotype appeared a few times. The rearrangement links TRBV12-3 or TRBV12-4 to TRBJ2-7; no clear D. The CDR3 extends over 13 amino acids. The V end lost 5 bases, the J end lost 7 bases, and 15 bases lay between the germline ends. DNA for the CDR3: TGTGCCAGCAGTGAGACCCAGGTGGGGGAGCAGTACTTC. Encoded protein: CASSETQVGEQYF.

In its sample, this clonotype was seen many times. The J gene is TRBJ2-5, the V gene TRBV20-1; 9 bases match TRBD2. The CDR3 loop spans 16 amino acids. CDR1 is DFQATT and CDR2 is SNEGSKA in the germline V gene (reference sequence). V shed 1 base and J 4 bases; nucleotides not matched to a gene: 10. In DNA, the CDR3 is TGCAGTGCTAGAGGGTGGTGGCGGGGGGGCCTAGAGACCCAGTACTTC. Translating it yields CSARGWWRGGLETQYF.

This clonotype was recorded at least ten times. The CDR3 spells CASSDNRGPGELFF. CDR3 nucleotides: TGTGCCAGCAGTGATAACAGGGGTCCCGGGGAGCTGTTTTTT. The chain joins TRBV6-6 to TRBJ2-2; 7 positions agree with TRBD1. Germline CDR1 is MNHNY and CDR2 is SVGAGI (reference sequence). V shed 5 bases, J shed 6 bases, and the junction held 6 bases outside the gene matches. This CDR3 spans 14 amino acids.

To note about this clonotype: A read error is possible here, since a much larger clone lies one base away. The chain recombines TRBV3-1 with TRBJ1-2; D is unclear. V gave up 4 bases and J gave up 6 bases, with 21 bases separating them. The CDR3 length is 16 residues. CDR1 and CDR2 from the germline V gene are LGHDT and YNNKEL (reference sequence). Written as DNA, the CDR3 is TGTGCCAGCAGCCGAGCTCCTGGAGTCCACATGGATGGCTACACCTTC. Translated, it gives CASSRAPGVHMDGYTF.

The sample holds a few counts of this clonotype. In DNA, the CDR3 is TGTGCCAGCAGCTCCAGACAGGGGGCCGTTAACACCGGGGAGCTGTTTTTT. This codes for CASSSRQGAVNTGELFF. V gene TRBV11-3 combines with J gene TRBJ2-2; 10 positions agree with TRBD1. The CDR3 runs 17 residues. V dropped 4 bases and J dropped 2; count of bases not matched to a gene: 7. Germline values: CDR1 SGHNT, CDR2 YENEEA.

The chain uses TRBV6-5 and TRBJ2-7, with TRBD2 identical over 15 bases. The germline V gene encodes CDR1 MNHEY and CDR2 SVGAGI. V lost 6 bases, J lost 4 bases, and 4 bases stayed unmatched. The CDR3 extends over 15 amino acids. The CDR3 coding sequence is TGTGCCAGCAGGTATGGGACTAGCGGGAGGTACGAGCAGTACTTC. Protein sequence: CASRYGTSGRYEQYF.

Note on this clonotype: A read error may explain this, as a much larger clone is one base away. The DNA of the CDR3 is TGCAGTGCTATTGACTTCCCGATGGGCAATGGGCAGTCCTTC. It yields the protein CSAIDFPMGNGQSF. This chain links TRBV20-1 with TRBJ2-1; D gene uncertain. CDR1 DFQATT and CDR2 SNEGSKA come from the germline V gene (reference sequence). The CDR3 extends over 14 amino acids.

Ten or more counts support this clonotype. An end of the junction differs from the germline gene, which may be a read error. This chain links TRBV29-1 with TRBJ2-5; 7 bases fit TRBD1. The germline V gene encodes CDR1 SQVTM and CDR2 ANQGSEA. CDR3 size: 13 residues. In DNA form, the CDR3 reads TGCAGCGTGGAACATCCCAGGACAGGTTTTTATCACTTC. Translation: CSVEHPRTGFYHF.

This clonotype has a count of ten or more. The rearrangement uses TRBV24-1 and TRBJ2-2; TRBD1 aligns across 8 bases. V was clipped by 1 base and J by 5 bases; unmatched bases: 5. The CDR3 length is 16 residues. From germline, CDR1 is KGHDR and CDR2 SFDVKD. The CDR3 region has the DNA TGTGCCACCAGTGATTTTGTGACAGGGGTAACCGGGGAGCTGTTTTTT. This codes for CATSDFVTGVTGELFF.

This clonotype has only a few counts. The rearrangement uses TRBV7-9 and TRBJ2-2; TRBD2 matches 7 bases. The CDR3 totals 16 residues. Per the germline V gene, CDR1 is SEHNR and CDR2 is FQNEAQ (reference sequence). The V segment lost 5 bases and the J segment 7 bases; nucleotides outside the gene matches: 13. The CDR3 nucleotides are TGTGCCAGCAGCGAAATAGGGACTACCATCCACGGGGAGCTGTTTTTT. Amino acids: CASSEIGTTIHGELFF.

This clonotype was picked up many times. This chain links TRBV28 with TRBJ2-5; TRBD2 aligns across 11 bases. This CDR3 spans 15 amino acids. V dropped 8 bases and J dropped 5; count of bases not matched to a gene: 10. Germline loops: CDR1 MDHEN, CDR2 SYDVKM. The CDR3 loop reads CASSLAGGPRETQYF. The CDR3 bases are TGTGCCAGCTCCCTAGCGGGAGGCCCGCGCGAGACCCAGTACTTC.